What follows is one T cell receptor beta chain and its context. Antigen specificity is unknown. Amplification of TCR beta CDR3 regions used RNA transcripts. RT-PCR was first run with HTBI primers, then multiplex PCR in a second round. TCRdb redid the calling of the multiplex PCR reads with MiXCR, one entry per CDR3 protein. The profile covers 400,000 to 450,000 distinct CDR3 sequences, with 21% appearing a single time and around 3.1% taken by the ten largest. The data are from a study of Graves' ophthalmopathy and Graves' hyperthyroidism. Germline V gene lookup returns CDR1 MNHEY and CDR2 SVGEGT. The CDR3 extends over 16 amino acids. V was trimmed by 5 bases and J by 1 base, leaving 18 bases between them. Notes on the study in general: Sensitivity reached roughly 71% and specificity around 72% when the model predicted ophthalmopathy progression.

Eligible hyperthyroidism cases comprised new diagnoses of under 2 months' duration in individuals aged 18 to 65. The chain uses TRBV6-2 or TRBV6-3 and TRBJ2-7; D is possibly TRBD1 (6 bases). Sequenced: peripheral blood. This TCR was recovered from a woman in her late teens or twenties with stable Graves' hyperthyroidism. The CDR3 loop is CASSNIPGHASYEQYF. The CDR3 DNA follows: TGTGCCAGCAGTAACATCCCGGGACATGCATCCTACGAGCAGTACTTC.